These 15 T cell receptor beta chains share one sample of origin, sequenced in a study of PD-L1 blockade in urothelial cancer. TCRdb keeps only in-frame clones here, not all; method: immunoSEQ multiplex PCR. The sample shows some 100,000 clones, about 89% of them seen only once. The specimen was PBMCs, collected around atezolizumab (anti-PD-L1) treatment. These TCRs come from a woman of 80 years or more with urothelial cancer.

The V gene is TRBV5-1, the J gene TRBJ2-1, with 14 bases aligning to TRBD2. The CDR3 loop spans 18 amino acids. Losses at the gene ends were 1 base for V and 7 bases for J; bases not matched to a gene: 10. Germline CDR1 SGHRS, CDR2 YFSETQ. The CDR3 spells CASSLRGLAGVLGNEQFF. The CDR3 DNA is TGCGCCAGCAGCTTGCGGGGACTAGCGGGAGTATTGGGTAATGAGCAGTTCTTC.

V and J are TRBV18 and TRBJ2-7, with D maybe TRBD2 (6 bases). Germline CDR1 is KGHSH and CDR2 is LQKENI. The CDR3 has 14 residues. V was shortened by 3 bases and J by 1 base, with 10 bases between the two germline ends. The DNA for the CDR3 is TGTGCCAGCTCACCGTCCGGGAGATCCTACGAGCAGTACTTC. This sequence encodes CASSPSGRSYEQYF. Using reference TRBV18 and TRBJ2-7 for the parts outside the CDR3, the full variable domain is NAGVMQNPRHLVRRRGQEARLRCSPMKGHSHVYWYRQLPEEGLKFMVYLQKENIIDESGMPKERFSAEFPKEGPSILRIQQVVRGDSAAYFCASSPSGRSYEQYFGPGTRLTVT.

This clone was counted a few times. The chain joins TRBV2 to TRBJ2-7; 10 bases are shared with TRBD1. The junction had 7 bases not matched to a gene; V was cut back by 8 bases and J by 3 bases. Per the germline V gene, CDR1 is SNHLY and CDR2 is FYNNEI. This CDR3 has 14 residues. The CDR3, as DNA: TGTGCCAGCTCCACAGGGGACAGGGGCTACGAGCAGTACTTC. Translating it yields CASSTGDRGYEQYF.

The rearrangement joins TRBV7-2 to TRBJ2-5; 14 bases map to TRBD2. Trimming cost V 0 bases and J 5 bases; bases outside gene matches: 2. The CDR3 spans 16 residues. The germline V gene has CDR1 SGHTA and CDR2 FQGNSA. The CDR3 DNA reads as TGTGCCAGCAGCTTAGCGACTAGCGGGAGGGGGGAGACCCAGTACTTC. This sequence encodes CASSLATSGRGETQYF. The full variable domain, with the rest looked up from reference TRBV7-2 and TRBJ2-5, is GAGVSQSPSNKVTEKGKDVELRCDPISGHTALYWYRQSLGQGLEFLIYFQGNSAPDKSGLPSDRFSAERTGGSVSTLTIQRTQQEDSAVYLCASSLATSGRGETQYFGPGTRLLVL.

CDR3 protein: CASSQGTGASYEQYF. The CDR3 nucleotides read TGTGCCAGCAGCCAGGGGACAGGGGCCTCCTACGAGCAGTACTTC. The chain links TRBV7-6 to TRBJ2-7; 10 positions match TRBD1. CDR3 length: 15 residues. Per germline, CDR1 SGHVS and CDR2 FNYEAQ. The V gene end was trimmed by 5 bases and the J gene end by 0 bases; junction bases not matched to a gene: 4.

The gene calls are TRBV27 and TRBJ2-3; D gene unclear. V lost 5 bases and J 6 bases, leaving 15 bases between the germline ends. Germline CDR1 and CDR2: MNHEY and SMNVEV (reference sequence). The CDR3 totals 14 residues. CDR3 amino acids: CASSPRGLSDTQYF. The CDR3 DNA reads TGTGCCAGCAGTCCCCGAGGCCTTTCGGATACGCAGTATTTT.

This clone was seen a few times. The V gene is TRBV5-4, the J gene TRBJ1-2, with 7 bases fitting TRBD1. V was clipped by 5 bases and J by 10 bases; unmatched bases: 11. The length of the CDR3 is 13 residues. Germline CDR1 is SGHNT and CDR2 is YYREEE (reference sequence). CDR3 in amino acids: CASRPDRAGLYTF. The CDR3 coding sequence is TGTGCCAGCAGACCCGACAGGGCCGGGCTCTACACCTTC.

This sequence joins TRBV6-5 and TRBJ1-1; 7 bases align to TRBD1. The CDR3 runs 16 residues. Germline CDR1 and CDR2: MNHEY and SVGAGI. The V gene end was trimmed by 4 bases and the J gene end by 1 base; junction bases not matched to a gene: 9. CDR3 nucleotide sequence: TGTGCCAGCAGTTCCCCACTCGGGACAGCGAACACTGAAGCTTTCTTT. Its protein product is CASSSPLGTANTEAFF.

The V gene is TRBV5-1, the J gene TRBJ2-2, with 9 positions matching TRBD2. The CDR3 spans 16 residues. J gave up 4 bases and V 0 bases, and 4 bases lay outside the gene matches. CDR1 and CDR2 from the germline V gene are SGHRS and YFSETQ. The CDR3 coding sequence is TGCGCCAGCAGCTTGGCTCCTAGCGGGATCACCGGGGAGCTGTTTTTT. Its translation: CASSLAPSGITGELFF. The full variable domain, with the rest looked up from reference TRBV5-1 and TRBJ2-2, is KAGVTQTPRYLIKTRGQQVTLSCSPISGHRSVSWYQQTPGQGLQFLFEYFSETQRNKGNFPGRFSGRQFSNSRSEMNVSTLELGDSALYLCASSLAPSGITGELFFGEGSRLTVL.

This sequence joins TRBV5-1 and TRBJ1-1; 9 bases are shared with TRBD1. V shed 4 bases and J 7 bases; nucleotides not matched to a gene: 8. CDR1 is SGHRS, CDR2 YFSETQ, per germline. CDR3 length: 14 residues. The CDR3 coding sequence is TGCGCCAGCAGCGAGGGGACAGGGAACCATGAAGCTTTCTTT. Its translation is CASSEGTGNHEAFF.

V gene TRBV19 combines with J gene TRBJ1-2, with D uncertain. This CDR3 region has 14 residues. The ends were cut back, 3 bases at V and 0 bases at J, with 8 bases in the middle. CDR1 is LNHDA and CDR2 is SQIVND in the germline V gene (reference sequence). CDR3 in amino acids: CASSIQDSNYGYTF. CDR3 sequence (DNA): TGTGCCAGTAGTATTCAGGACTCTAACTATGGCTACACCTTC.

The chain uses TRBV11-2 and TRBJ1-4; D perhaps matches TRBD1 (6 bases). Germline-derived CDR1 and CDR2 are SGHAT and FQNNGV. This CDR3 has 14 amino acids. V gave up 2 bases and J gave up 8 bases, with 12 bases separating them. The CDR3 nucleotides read TGTGCCAGCAGCTTAACATTACAGGGCGAAAAACTGTTTTTT. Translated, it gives CASSLTLQGEKLFF.

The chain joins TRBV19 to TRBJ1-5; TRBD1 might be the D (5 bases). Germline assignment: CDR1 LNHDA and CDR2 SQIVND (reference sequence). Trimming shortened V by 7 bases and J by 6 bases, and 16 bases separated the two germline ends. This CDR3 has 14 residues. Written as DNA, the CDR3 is TGTGCCAGTATGGAGGGGCCGGGCGGTCAGCCCCAGCATTTT. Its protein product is CASMEGPGGQPQHF.

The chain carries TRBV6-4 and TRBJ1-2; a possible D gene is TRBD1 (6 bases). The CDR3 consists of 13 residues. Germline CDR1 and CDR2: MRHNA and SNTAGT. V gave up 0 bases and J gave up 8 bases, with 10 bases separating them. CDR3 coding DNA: TGTGCCAGCAGTGACTCGAGGGGGACCGGCTACACCTTC. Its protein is CASSDSRGTGYTF.

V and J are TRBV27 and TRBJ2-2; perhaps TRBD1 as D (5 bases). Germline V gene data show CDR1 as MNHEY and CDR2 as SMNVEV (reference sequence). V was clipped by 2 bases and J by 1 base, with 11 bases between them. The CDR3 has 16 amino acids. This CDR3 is CASSLQGIQNTGELFF. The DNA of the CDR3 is TGTGCCAGCAGTTTACAGGGAATACAGAACACCGGGGAGCTGTTTTTT.